The 14 T cell receptor beta chains given below trace back to one sample, sequenced in a study of T cells after yellow fever vaccination. A single record per CDR3 protein comes from TCRdb applying MiXCR to the 5' RACE reads. The sample shows 450,000 to 650,000 distinct CDR3 sequences, 20% to 25% of them seen only once. The source material was PBMCs, sampled roughly 20 days after the first yellow fever vaccination. These receptors originate from a young man who received the YFV17D yellow fever vaccine.

This clonotype was seen a few times. The chain carries TRBV4-3 and TRBJ2-1; no firm D call. Germline CDR1 is LGHNA and CDR2 is YSLEER. The V and J ends lost 2 bases and 7 bases respectively, with 12 bases between them. This CDR3 spans 14 amino acids. In DNA, the CDR3 is TGCGCCAGCAGCCAAAGGCGTTTAGGGAATGAGCAGTTCTTC. It encodes CASSQRRLGNEQFF.

This clonotype occurred a few times. The chain employs TRBV5-1 and TRBJ1-2; maybe TRBD1 (6 bases). CDR3 length: 15 amino acids. V shed 2 bases and J shed 5 bases, with 16 bases lying between them. The germline CDR1 and CDR2 sequences are SGHRS and YFSETQ. CDR3 sequence (DNA): TGCGCCAGCAGCTTCCACGGGCCAGGGGAGTATGGCTACACCTTC. Translated: CASSFHGPGEYGYTF.

This clonotype was found a few times. The chain couples TRBV6-2 or TRBV6-3 to TRBJ2-1; a weak D match, TRBD1 (6 bases). The germline gives CDR1 MNHEY, CDR2 SVGEGT. V dropped 7 bases and J dropped 7 bases, with 14 bases sitting between them. This CDR3 comprises 13 residues. The DNA for the CDR3 is TGTGCCAGCACCCCCCATCAGGGGAATGAGCAGTTCTTC. Its protein is CASTPHQGNEQFF.

The rearrangement joins TRBV12-3 or TRBV12-4 to TRBJ1-4; 8 bases line up with TRBD1. V dropped 4 bases and J dropped 5; count of bases not matched to a gene: 6. This CDR3 region has 15 residues. Here the CDR3 reads CASSSQGQANEKLFF. The DNA for the CDR3 is TGTGCCAGCAGTTCCCAGGGACAGGCAAATGAAAAACTGTTTTTT.

This clonotype was picked up a small number of times. The V call is TRBV20-1, the J call TRBJ2-1; TRBD1 matches at 7 bases. The CDR3 spans 12 residues. Germline V gives CDR1 DFQATT, CDR2 SNEGSKA (reference sequence). V shed 4 bases, J shed 10 bases, and the junction held 7 bases outside the gene matches. The CDR3 region is CSATRQGWEQFF. In DNA form, the CDR3 reads TGCAGTGCTACGAGACAGGGTTGGGAGCAGTTCTTC.

The chain couples TRBV7-9 to TRBJ2-5; weak D call: TRBD1 (5 bases). This CDR3 has 14 residues. Germline V CDR1 and CDR2: SEHNR, FQNEAQ (reference sequence). The V gene lost 5 bases and the J gene lost 3 bases, with 13 bases spanning the gap. DNA for the CDR3: TGTGCCAGCAGCCCTCAGGGCGGTAAAGAGACCCAGTACTTC. This codes for CASSPQGGKETQYF.

The rearrangement uses TRBV11-1 and TRBJ2-2; 7 bases are shared with TRBD2. The germline V gene encodes CDR1 SGHAT and CDR2 FQDESV (reference sequence). Trimming removed 5 bases from V and 0 bases from J; junction bases left unmatched: 12. The CDR3 runs to 18 residues. Here the CDR3 DNA reads TGTGCCAGCAGCCCCCTGGGGGGGGTCCGGGCGAACACCGGGGAGCTGTTTTTT. It specifies CASSPLGGVRANTGELFF. The variable domain in full, with the rest retrieved from reference TRBV11-1 and TRBJ2-2, is EAEVAQSPRYKITEKSQAVAFWCDPISGHATLYWYRQILGQGPELLVQFQDESVVDDSQLPKDRFSAERLKGVDSTLKIQPAELGDSAMYLCASSPLGGVRANTGELFFGEGSRLTVL.

The V and J genes are TRBV4-3 and TRBJ2-1, with no clear D. This CDR3 region has 14 residues. The ends were cut back, 0 bases at V and 4 bases at J, with 7 bases in the middle. Germline CDR1 and CDR2: LGHNA and YSLEER. CDR3 loop: CASSQDKGYNEQFF. As DNA, the CDR3 is TGCGCCAGCAGCCAAGATAAGGGTTACAATGAGCAGTTCTTC.

The CDR3 is CASSKTVQETQYF. For the CDR3, the DNA is TGTGCCAGCAGCAAGACAGTACAAGAGACCCAGTACTTC. The genes are TRBV11-3 and TRBJ2-5; TRBD1 might be the D (5 bases). Trimming shortened V by 5 bases and J by 2 bases, and 9 bases separated the two germline ends. Looked up from germline, CDR1 is SGHNT and CDR2 is YENEEA. This CDR3 contains 13 residues.

This chain joins TRBV11-2 and TRBJ2-5, with 7 bases that match TRBD2. Germline trimming cut 1 base from V and 5 bases from J; bases unmatched to any gene: 10. Germline-derived CDR1 and CDR2 are SGHAT and FQNNGV. This CDR3 region has 16 residues. The DNA of the CDR3 is TGTGCCAGCAGCTTAGGAGGCCTACTAGCGAGGGAGACCCAGTACTTC. It codes for CASSLGGLLARETQYF.

The CDR3 spells CASSLAQGTPGGYTF. CDR3 DNA sequence: TGTGCCAGCAGCTTAGCCCAGGGGACCCCCGGGGGCTACACCTTC. The chain has TRBV7-3 and TRBJ1-2, with D possibly being TRBD1 (6 bases). The V and J ends lost 2 bases and 8 bases respectively, with 18 bases between them. CDR1 and CDR2 from the germline V gene are SGHTA and FQGTGA. This CDR3 region has 15 residues. Variable domain in full (rest from reference TRBV7-3 and TRBJ1-2): GAGVSQTPSNKVTEKGKYVELRCDPISGHTALYWYRQSLGQGPEFLIYFQGTGAADDSGLPNDRFFAVRPEGSVSTLKIQRTERGDSAVYLCASSLAQGTPGGYTFGSGTRLTVV.

The rearrangement joins TRBV19 to TRBJ2-7, with D possibly TRBD1 on 6 matching bases. The length of the CDR3 is 13 residues. V lost 9 bases and J 0 bases, leaving 12 bases between the germline ends. The germline gives CDR1 LNHDA, CDR2 SQIVND (reference sequence). DNA of the CDR3: TGTGCCAGCCCCCAGGACAGCTCCTACGAGCAGTACGTC. Translating gives CASPQDSSYEQYV.

This chain uses TRBV18 with TRBJ2-7; D not certain. With 3 bases removed from V and 5 bases from J, the gap between germline ends came to 14 bases. Germline V CDR1 and CDR2: KGHSH, LQKENI. The CDR3 is 14 amino acids. This chain's CDR3 is CASSPQQNHHEQYF. In DNA form, the CDR3 reads TGTGCCAGCTCACCTCAGCAAAACCACCACGAGCAGTACTTC.

This clonotype was found many times. J is TRBJ2-1 and V is TRBV6-2 or TRBV6-3; 7 bases are a match to TRBD2. This CDR3 has 16 amino acids. V was pared by 3 bases and J by 4 bases, with 9 bases of the junction left unmatched. Germline V lookup: CDR1 MNHEY, CDR2 SVGEGT. This CDR3 is CASSYWGGSSYNEQFF. The CDR3 DNA reads TGTGCCAGCAGTTATTGGGGAGGGAGCTCTTACAATGAGCAGTTCTTC.